What follows are 20 T cell receptor beta chains derived from one specimen sequenced in a study of shared clonotypes between healthy human individuals. Here immunoSEQ multiplex PCR was the method, and the copy in TCRdb shows in-frame clones only, minus some. The data hold under 150,000 clones, with about 62% observed a single time. Sequencing was done on a sample of memory CD8+ T cells sorted from blood. The sample's subset: CD45RO+ cells pooled with CCR7-negative TemRA cells. These TCRs come from a woman under 40 in good health.

The CDR3 sequence is CATSRDLAGAFYEQYF. DNA of the CDR3: TGTGCCACCAGCAGAGATTTGGCAGGGGCATTCTACGAGCAGTACTTC. The chain joins TRBV15 to TRBJ2-5; D is perhaps TRBD1 (6 bases). The DNA end is more similar to TRBJ2-7, so the J call may be wrong. The CDR3 is 16 residues long. Germline lookup yields CDR1 LNHNV and CDR2 YYDKDF (reference sequence).

This chain connects TRBV28 to TRBJ1-4; 8 bases map to TRBD1. CDR3 size: 17 residues. From germline, CDR1 is MDHEN and CDR2 SYDVKM. J lost 0 bases, V lost 1 base, and 4 bases had no gene match. DNA for the CDR3: TGTGCCAGCAGTTTATACTCAGGGGGCGCAACTAATGAAAAACTGTTTTTT. Translating gives CASSLYSGGATNEKLFF.

The gene calls are TRBV5-8 and TRBJ1-2; maybe TRBD1 (6 bases). Trimming took off 4 bases at V and 8 bases at J, with 18 bases between the two ends. Germline loops: CDR1 SGHTS, CDR2 YDEGEE. The CDR3 has 14 amino acids. The CDR3 loop is CASSRVWRGRGYTF. The CDR3 nucleotides are TGTGCCAGCAGCCGCGTTTGGCGGGGGCGAGGCTACACCTTC.

This chain joins TRBV5-1 and TRBJ1-1; the D gene is possibly TRBD1 (5 bases). The CDR3 contains 13 residues. Trimming removed 0 bases from V and 10 bases from J, with 13 bases in between. In germline, CDR1 is SGHRS, CDR2 YFSETQ. The CDR3 coding sequence is TGCGCCAGCAGCTTGGGTAGGGGATTCGGAGCTTTCTTT. Amino acid sequence: CASSLGRGFGAFF.

The chain has TRBV25-1 and TRBJ1-1; weak D call: TRBD1 (5 bases). Looked up from germline, CDR1 is MGHDK and CDR2 is SYGVNS. Trimming left V 2 bases short and J 0 bases short, with 7 bases between. This CDR3 has 14 amino acids. The chain's CDR3 is CASSEPGVNTEAFF. The CDR3 DNA follows: TGTGCCAGCAGTGAACCGGGGGTGAACACTGAAGCTTTCTTT. Complete variable domain (other parts from reference TRBV25-1 and TRBJ1-1): EADIYQTPRYLVIGTGKKITLECSQTMGHDKMYWYQQDPGMELHLIHYSYGVNSTEKGDLSSESTVSRIRTEHFPLTLESARPSHTSQYLCASSEPGVNTEAFFGQGTRLTVV.

CDR3 loop: CASSLLGGLMGLNTEAFF. CDR3 DNA sequence: TGTGCCAGCAGTTTACTCGGCGGGCTAATGGGGTTGAACACTGAAGCTTTCTTT. The chain carries TRBV28 and TRBJ1-1; no clear D. Deletions cut 2 bases from V and 0 bases from J, with 19 bases between. Germline lookup yields CDR1 MDHEN and CDR2 SYDVKM. There are 18 residues in the CDR3.

This clone was seen many times. The rearrangement joins TRBV7-8 to TRBJ2-7, with D possibly being TRBD1 or TRBD2 (5 bases each). The germline gives CDR1 SGHVS, CDR2 FQNEAQ. The V end lost 2 bases, the J end lost 4 bases, and 12 bases lay between the germline ends. The CDR3 is 14 residues long. The CDR3 spells CASSLLEGPYEQYF. The CDR3 bases are TGTGCCAGCAGCTTACTCGAGGGACCATACGAGCAGTACTTC. The full variable domain, in which reference TRBV7-8 and TRBJ2-7 provide the parts outside the CDR3, is GAGVSQSPRYKVAKRGQDVALRCDPISGHVSLFWYQQALGQGPEFLTYFQNEAQLDKSGLPSDRFFAERPEGSVSTLKIQRTQQEDSAVYLCASSLLEGPYEQYFGPGTRLTVT.

The chain combines TRBV27 with TRBJ2-2; 7 bases map to TRBD1. The CDR3 totals 15 residues. Trimming cost V 8 bases and J 7 bases; bases outside gene matches: 13. In germline, CDR1 is MNHEY, CDR2 SMNVEV (reference sequence). In DNA form, the CDR3 reads TGTGCCAGCCGAAGAAGACAGGGAAATGGCGGGGAGCTGTTTTTT. As protein: CASRRRQGNGGELFF.

The chain joins TRBV2 to TRBJ2-7; 7 positions agree with TRBD1. CDR3 length equals 16 residues. Germline V CDR1 and CDR2: SNHLY, FYNNEI. Germline trimming cut 4 bases from V and 2 bases from J; bases unmatched to any gene: 11. CDR3 bases: TGTGCCAGCAGTGTTACCTCCGGGACAGTTCCCTACGAGCAGTACTTC. Amino acid sequence: CASSVTSGTVPYEQYF. Looking up the rest from reference TRBV2 and TRBJ2-7 gives the full variable domain: EPEVTQTPSHQVTQMGQEVILRCVPISNHLYFYWYRQILGQKVEFLVSFYNNEISEKSEIFDDQFSVERPDGSNFTLKIRSTKLEDSAMYFCASSVTSGTVPYEQYFGPGTRLTVT.

This rearrangement joins TRBV5-6 to TRBJ1-1; no reliable D call. Germline V gene lookup returns CDR1 SGHDT and CDR2 YYEEEE. The CDR3 consists of 14 residues. Trimming took 3 bases from V and 5 from J, leaving 14 bases between them. CDR3 bases: TGTGCCAGCAGCTGGACCGAAGGTGCGACTGAAGCTTTCTTT. This codes for CASSWTEGATEAFF.

The rearrangement uses TRBV1 and TRBJ1-5. TRBV1 is reported as a pseudogene. The CDR3 totals 15 residues. CDR3: CTSSHLFNRNQPQHF. CDR3 nucleotide sequence: TGCACCAGCAGCCACCTATTTAATAGGAATCAGCCCCAGCATTTT.

The chain recombines TRBV2 with TRBJ2-7; 8 positions agree with TRBD1. V was pared by 5 bases and J by 0 bases, with 6 bases of the junction left unmatched. The germline gives CDR1 SNHLY, CDR2 FYNNEI. The CDR3 length is 15 residues. The DNA for the CDR3 is TGTGCCAGCAGTAGGAAGACAGGGGACTCCTACGAGCAGTACTTC. Protein product: CASSRKTGDSYEQYF.

The chain employs TRBV7-8 and TRBJ2-7, with 9 bases matching TRBD1. CDR1 and CDR2 from the germline V gene are SGHVS and FQNEAQ. The CDR3 consists of 16 residues. With V trimmed by 5 bases and J by 6 bases, 14 bases remained unmatched. CDR3 protein: CASSPTGTGMPGEQYF. The CDR3 coding sequence is TGTGCCAGCAGCCCCACCGGGACAGGGATGCCGGGCGAGCAGTACTTC. Variable domain in full (rest from reference TRBV7-8 and TRBJ2-7): GAGVSQSPRYKVAKRGQDVALRCDPISGHVSLFWYQQALGQGPEFLTYFQNEAQLDKSGLPSDRFFAERPEGSVSTLKIQRTQQEDSAVYLCASSPTGTGMPGEQYFGPGTRLTVT.

V gene TRBV27 combines with J gene TRBJ2-7; the D gene is possibly TRBD2 (6 bases). Deletions cut 4 bases from V and 4 bases from J, with 17 bases between. CDR3 length: 15 residues. Germline V CDR1 and CDR2: MNHEY, SMNVEV (reference sequence). CDR3: CASSSVPGLQYEQYF. The DNA for the CDR3 is TGTGCCAGCAGTTCCGTCCCGGGACTCCAGTACGAGCAGTACTTC.

A remark on this clone: Compared with germline, one end of the junction differs, possibly owing to a read error. This sequence joins TRBV7-9 and TRBJ2-1, with 9 bases that match TRBD2. Germline values: CDR1 SEHNR, CDR2 FQNEAQ (reference sequence). CDR3 length: 16 residues. In DNA form, the CDR3 reads TGTGCCAGCAGCCTAGCGGGAAGGGACCGAAACAATGAGCAGTTCTTC. Translated: CASSLAGRDRNNEQFF.

This chain joins TRBV7-9 and TRBJ1-3; D is unresolved. Per germline, CDR1 SEHNR and CDR2 FQNEAQ (reference sequence). The CDR3 totals 15 residues. Trimming shortened V by 5 bases and J by 2 bases, and 13 bases separated the two germline ends. CDR3 region: CASSPPVGTGNTIYF. The CDR3 DNA follows: TGTGCCAGCAGCCCTCCCGTGGGGACTGGAAACACCATATATTTT.

The chain combines TRBV7-3 with TRBJ2-3; 12 nucleotides align to TRBD2. V shed 4 bases, J shed 4 bases, and the junction held 0 bases outside the gene matches. The germline gives CDR1 SGHTA, CDR2 FQGTGA. This CDR3 spans 14 amino acids. The CDR3 region is CASSSSGRADTQYF. DNA for the CDR3: TGTGCCAGCAGCTCTAGCGGGAGGGCAGATACGCAGTATTTT.

The chain joins TRBV10-1 to TRBJ2-1; D might be TRBD2 (6 bases). V gave up 8 bases and J gave up 4 bases, with 12 bases separating them. The CDR3 contains 13 residues. CDR1 is WNHNN and CDR2 is SYGVQD in the germline V gene (reference sequence). CDR3 sequence: CASGPAGYNEQFF. The CDR3, as DNA: TGCGCCAGCGGCCCAGCGGGTTACAATGAGCAGTTCTTC.

Only one count was recorded for this clone. A far larger clone lies a single base away; this is likely a read error. Other DNA sequences in the sample encode the same CDR3. The rearrangement links TRBV6-4 to TRBJ1-2, with 12 bases fitting TRBD1. Germline V lookup: CDR1 MRHNA, CDR2 SNTAGT. CDR3 length: 16 residues. CDR3 in amino acids: CASSRDPGQGADGYTF. DNA of the CDR3: TGTGCCAGCAGCCGCGACCCGGGACAGGGGGCAGATGGTTACACCTTC.

This chain uses TRBV7-9 with TRBJ2-5; perhaps TRBD1 as D (5 bases). The CDR3 consists of 14 residues. Germline assignment: CDR1 SEHNR and CDR2 FQNEAQ (reference sequence). Trimming cost V 5 bases and J 5 bases, with 15 bases left between them. The CDR3 sequence is CASSVPGNRETQYF. CDR3 DNA: TGTGCCAGCAGCGTTCCAGGGAATCGGGAGACCCAGTACTTC.